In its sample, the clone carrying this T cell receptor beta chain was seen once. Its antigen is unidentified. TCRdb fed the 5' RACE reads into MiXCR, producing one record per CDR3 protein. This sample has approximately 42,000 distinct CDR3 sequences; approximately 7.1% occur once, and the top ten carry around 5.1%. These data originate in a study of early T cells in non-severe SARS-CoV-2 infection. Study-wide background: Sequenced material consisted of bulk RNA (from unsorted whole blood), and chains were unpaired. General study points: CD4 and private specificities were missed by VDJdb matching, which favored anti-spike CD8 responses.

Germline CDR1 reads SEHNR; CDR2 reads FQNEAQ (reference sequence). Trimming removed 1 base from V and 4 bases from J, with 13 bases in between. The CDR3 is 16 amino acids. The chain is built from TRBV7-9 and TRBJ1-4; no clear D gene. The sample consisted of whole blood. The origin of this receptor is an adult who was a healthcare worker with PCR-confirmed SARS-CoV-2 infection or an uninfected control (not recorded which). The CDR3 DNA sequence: TGTGCCAGCAGCTTAGTGACGACACCACGTAATGAAAAACTGTTTTTT. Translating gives CASSLVTTPRNEKLFF.